This TCR beta chain is drawn from a study of cytomegalovirus exposure and HLA in healthy donors. Background on the study: Around 77% of around 390 genotyped donors fell in the Caucasian-associated ancestry cluster.

13 Jbeta primers and 60 Vbeta primers were used for the PCR. Assay used: immunoSEQ multiplex PCR; TCRdb lists only in-frame clones, some missing. The table records 97,000 or so clones, about 60% of them present only once. This clone appeared once. V was clipped by 0 bases and J by 4 bases; unmatched bases: 2. Germline CDR1 and CDR2: MGHRA and YSYEKL. The length of the CDR3 is 16 residues. The chain links TRBV4-1 to TRBJ2-1; TRBD2 matches 11 bases. The origin of this receptor is a human donor in good health. Sequenced material: PBMCs. The CDR3 loop reads CASSQEGLADYNEQFF. In DNA form, the CDR3 reads TGCGCCAGCAGCCAAGAGGGACTAGCGGATTACAATGAGCAGTTCTTC.